This record concerns one T cell receptor (beta chain) sequence. This receptor's antigen is unknown. Base qualities are not recorded, but no much larger clone differs from it by a single base. The entry originates in a study of shared clonotypes between healthy human individuals (dated by TCRdb to about 2020). About the study as a whole: The cohort comprised a couple of women and a few men aged 18 to 49 years. For each donor, CD4 naive and CD4 memory were each run on three plates, CD8 naive on two plates, and CD8 memory on one plate. Per donor, leukapheresis produced somewhere between about 0.8 and 9 billion PBMCs. Different laboratories and diverse techniques were used to prepare libraries and sequence TCR repertoires, to increase sequencing depth and limit assay-specific biases. Blood TCR repertoires of roughly five healthy adults were deeply sequenced to estimate repertoire size and the extent of clonotype sharing between individuals.

The CDR1 and CDR2 encoded by the germline V gene are SGHTA and FQGNSA. Counted from cysteine to phenylalanine, this CDR3 has 15 amino acids. The kept DNA is CDR3 alone, 45 bases in frame from the first base. Trimming at the junction amounts to 4 bases on V and 1 base on J, and the germline ends lie 13 bases apart. For the CD8 naive samples, CD45RO-negative cells were positively selected for CCR7, yielding a CD45RA+CCR7+ population from which TemRA cells were excluded. Donors were healthy HIV-negative adults with no recently reported acute infections or vaccinations. All donors were Caucasian adults living in Nashville, Tennessee, USA. Blood was collected by leukapheresis, and PBMCs were isolated by Ficoll-Histopaque density gradient centrifugation and then cryopreserved in liquid nitrogen vapor phase. Purity and quantity of every magnetically sorted T cell population were checked by analytical flow cytometry. Genomic DNA was isolated from each sorted fraction and quantified by UV absorbance on a Nanodrop 2000c.

Using the deep immunoSEQ assay, TCR CDR3 regions were amplified from genomic DNA by multiplex PCR. Extracted genomic DNA from each cell subset was spread evenly across all wells of several immunoSEQ 96-well plates, with each plate serving as a replicate. For sorted subsets, around 200 ng genomic DNA, equal to 25,000 to 35,000 T cell genomes, was loaded into each replicate PCR. The purified libraries were quantified using a Qubit 3.0 fluorometer, sized with a Bioanalyzer 2100, and then quantified again using the KAPA Library Quantification kit. A separate single-read 150-cycle Illumina NextSeq 550 flow cell was used to sequence each immunoSEQ 96-well plate. The published analysis was carried out like this. Because the immunoSEQ output included only junctional sequences and no quality scores, the filtering could not be the same as the filtering used for full-length reads. To assign V/J genes and CDR3, sequences were annotated against IMGT germline references using PyIR, a Python wrapper for IgBLAST v1.9. Reads with weak V/J assignments (E-value above 1e-6), missing CDR3, stop codons, out-of-frame junctions, or ambiguous translated residues were removed. A V3J clonotype was defined by an identical inferred V gene, J gene, and CDR3 amino acid sequence. To compute the percentage overlap between repertoires, the number of shared unique clonotypes was divided by the size of the smaller repertoire. Three approaches were used to assess repertoire richness: RTK rarefaction, the Chao1 estimator, and Recon v2.1 estimates of unobserved clonotypes. OLGA was used to compute generation probabilities for all TCRbeta clonotypes that the gDNA method yielded from a few donors. Here the immuneACCESS table is served through TCRdb, limited to in-frame sequences with V and J called. Missing clones are a known gap in these copies; in checked studies unresolved V genes cover under half, and the rest lacks a known reason. The DNA was the basis for D and trimming; V, J and clone size are from that table. Recorded for this sample are approximately 720,000 clones; 92% of them occurred a single time. The ten largest clones capture roughly 22% of the sample.

Here is what the overall study found, with its caveats: Even with the large sequencing depth, rarefaction of the sorted-subset datasets indicated that sequencing was incomplete. Larger estimated clonotype richness was generally found for naive subsets than for memory subsets. Compared with non-shared clonotypes, the clonotypes found in all four sorted-subset donors had higher generation probabilities. Based on pairwise subsampling, the degree of clonotype sharing among donors was expected to be affected by sequencing depth. Because the study included only a small number of donors, the genetic and exposure-history diversity represented was limited. Across a handful of donors, roughly 5% of naive CD4, around 3.3% of naive CD8, 2.3% of memory CD4, and under 0.45% of memory CD8 clonotypes were shared. Sampling was limited to blood, and TCR repertoires in tissue likely differ from TCR repertoires in blood.

The sequence derives from a man aged 25 to 45 in good health. The sequencing sample was made of naive CD8+ T cells sorted from blood. Sample cell subset or site, as interpreted from the label and publication: CD45RA+CCR7+. The sequence links TRBV7-2 to TRBJ1-1; the D gene cannot be resolved reliably. The CDR3 region reads CASSSYDGPNTEAFF. The bases read TGTGCCAGCAGCTCGTACGACGGTCCGAACACTGAAGCTTTCTTT.